This entry lists 24 T cell receptor beta chains sequenced from one sample in a study of T cell responses to AZD1222 COVID-19 vaccine. The table came from immunoSEQ multiplex PCR; TCRdb's copy has only in-frame clones and leaves some out. The sample carries some 130,000 clones, more than 85% recorded once. The sample was peripheral blood, taken on day 0 of AZD1222 vaccination. The receptors shown here come from an adult in good health.

The CDR3, as DNA: TGTGCCAGCAGCAGCCCGGGACAGGGCTATGGCTACACCTTC. Translated, it gives CASSSPGQGYGYTF. The chain joins TRBV3-1 (or the pseudogene TRBV3-2) to TRBJ1-2; 9 bases are a match to TRBD1. Trimming cost V 5 bases and J 4 bases; bases outside gene matches: 5. This CDR3 has 14 residues. CDR1 is LGHDT and CDR2 is YNNKEL in the germline V gene (reference sequence).

The J gene is TRBJ1-1, the V gene TRBV19, with 7 bases fitting TRBD1. Germline lookup yields CDR1 LNHDA and CDR2 SQIVND (reference sequence). The length of the CDR3 is 15 residues. The V gene end was trimmed by 7 bases and the J gene end by 0 bases; junction bases not matched to a gene: 8. CDR3 loop: CASTRDRSMNTEAFF. The DNA of the CDR3 is TGTGCCAGTACCCGGGACAGATCCATGAACACTGAAGCTTTCTTT.

The chain employs TRBV6-5 and TRBJ2-1, with 8 bases lining up with TRBD1. V shed 5 bases and J 5 bases; nucleotides not matched to a gene: 8. The CDR3 sequence is 15 residues long. CDR1 and CDR2 (germline): MNHEY, SVGAGI. The CDR3 DNA reads as TGTGCCAGCAGTCCACCCCAGGGGGCGAACAATGAGCAGTTCTTC. Residues: CASSPPQGANNEQFF.

The chain recombines TRBV27 with TRBJ1-4, with a possible D match to TRBD1 (5 bases). From germline, CDR1 is MNHEY and CDR2 SMNVEV (reference sequence). Trimming removed 1 base from V and 8 bases from J, with 11 bases in between. CDR3 length equals 14 residues. CDR3 DNA: TGTGCCAGCAGTTTATGGGGGTCGGGCGAAAAACTGTTTTTT. Its translation: CASSLWGSGEKLFF.

The chain has TRBV28 and TRBJ1-4; D is uncertain. Trimming pared 8 bases from V and 1 base from J, leaving 17 bases between. Germline assignment: CDR1 MDHEN and CDR2 SYDVKM. The CDR3 covers 16 residues. CDR3 in amino acids: CASSSAGRETNEKLFF. CDR3 DNA: TGTGCCAGCTCCTCGGCAGGAAGGGAAACTAATGAAAAACTGTTTTTT. Looking up the rest from reference TRBV28 and TRBJ1-4 gives the full variable domain: DVKVTQSSRYLVKRTGEKVFLECVQDMDHENMFWYRQDPGLGLRLIYFSYDVKMKEKGDIPEGYSVSREKKERFSLILESASTNQTSMYLCASSSAGRETNEKLFFGSGTQLSVL.

V is TRBV14 and J is TRBJ2-2; possibly TRBD1 for D (6 bases). Germline CDR1 SGHDN, CDR2 FVKESK. The V end was cut by 4 bases, the J end by 2 bases, with 8 bases between. This CDR3 has 14 residues. The CDR3 DNA reads as TGTGCCAGCAGCCCGGACAGAAACACCGGGGAGCTGTTTTTT. Amino acids: CASSPDRNTGELFF.

The chain recombines TRBV30 with TRBJ1-3; D is possibly TRBD1 (6 bases). The CDR3 loop spans 14 amino acids. Germline CDR1 is GTSNPN and CDR2 is SVGIG (reference sequence). Trimming removed 3 bases at V and 0 bases at J, with 9 bases between. CDR3 residues: CAWRLGASGNTIYF. For the CDR3, the DNA is TGTGCCTGGAGACTGGGGGCCTCTGGAAACACCATATATTTT.

The chain has TRBV7-2 and TRBJ2-7; 9 bases map to TRBD1. The CDR3 covers 14 residues. Germline V CDR1 and CDR2: SGHTA, FQGNSA. The V gene end was trimmed by 7 bases and the J gene end by 5 bases; junction bases not matched to a gene: 9. The CDR3, as DNA: TGTGCCAGCACCATGGACAGGGGTGTCGACGAGCAGTACTTC. This gives the protein CASTMDRGVDEQYF.

The chain combines TRBV5-1 with TRBJ2-1; 7 bases fit TRBD2. This CDR3 contains 15 residues. In germline, CDR1 is SGHRS, CDR2 YFSETQ. V dropped 7 bases and J dropped 5; count of bases not matched to a gene: 12. The CDR3 region is CASRKLAGRDNEQFF. The CDR3, as DNA: TGCGCCAGCCGGAAACTAGCTGGGAGGGACAATGAGCAGTTCTTC.

The chain joins TRBV10-3 to TRBJ1-4; unclear D gene. Per germline, CDR1 ENHRY and CDR2 SYGVKD. V was trimmed by 1 base and J by 3 bases, leaving 6 bases between them. The CDR3 is 14 residues long. The CDR3 loop is CAISEFSANEKLFF. CDR3 coding DNA: TGTGCCATCAGTGAGTTCTCTGCTAATGAAAAACTGTTTTTT.

The chain recombines TRBV13 with TRBJ2-7, with 13 bases lining up with TRBD2. CDR1 is PRHDT, CDR2 FYEKMQ, per germline (reference sequence). The CDR3 is made up of 16 amino acids. J lost 6 bases, V lost 3 bases, and 8 bases had no gene match. Written as DNA, the CDR3 is TGTGCCAGCAGCTTCAGGACTAGCGGGAGATGGGGCGAGCAGTACTTC. Protein product: CASSFRTSGRWGEQYF.

The rearrangement links TRBV13 to TRBJ1-1, with D possibly TRBD1 on 5 matching bases. From germline, CDR1 is PRHDT and CDR2 FYEKMQ (reference sequence). V shed 8 bases and J shed 7 bases, with 20 bases lying between them. CDR3 size: 14 residues. The DNA for the CDR3 is TGTGCCAGCTCGACCGGGGCGGGAGATGGTGAAGCTTTCTTT. Protein: CASSTGAGDGEAFF.

This chain joins TRBV29-1 and TRBJ2-1; a possible D gene is TRBD2 (6 bases). CDR1 is SQVTM and CDR2 is ANQGSEA in the germline V gene. Between the trimmed V and J ends, which lost 3 bases and 6 bases, there was a span of 12 bases. This CDR3 comprises 13 residues. The DNA for the CDR3 is TGCAGCGTTGAGACTAGGTTTGGCAATGAGCAGTTCTTC. Translated: CSVETRFGNEQFF.

This chain uses TRBV6-2 or TRBV6-3 with TRBJ2-3; D might be TRBD2 (5 bases). With 2 bases removed from V and 4 bases from J, the gap between germline ends came to 10 bases. Germline CDR1 reads MNHEY; CDR2 reads SVGEGT. The CDR3 is 14 amino acids. The CDR3: CASSYGSQADTQYF. The CDR3 coding sequence is TGTGCCAGCAGTTACGGGAGCCAGGCAGATACGCAGTATTTT.

The V gene is TRBV12-3 or TRBV12-4, the J gene TRBJ1-2, with TRBD1 as a possible D gene (5 bases). The CDR3 loop spans 12 amino acids. Trimming took 5 bases from V and 14 from J, leaving 18 bases between them. The CDR3 DNA reads TGTGCCAGCAGTCGCCCCGGGGGTAGAACTACCTTC. This codes for CASSRPGGRTTF.

This chain joins TRBV7-9 and TRBJ1-2; 7 bases map to TRBD1. Germline V lookup: CDR1 SEHNR, CDR2 FQNEAQ (reference sequence). The CDR3 sequence is 13 residues long. Losses at the gene ends were 3 bases for V and 8 bases for J; bases not matched to a gene: 6. CDR3: CASSLRRGPGYTF. The DNA for the CDR3 is TGTGCCAGCAGCTTGCGGAGGGGGCCCGGCTACACCTTC.

The chain combines TRBV2 with TRBJ2-1; 11 bases are a match to TRBD2. Germline CDR1 reads SNHLY; CDR2 reads FYNNEI. The CDR3 loop spans 15 amino acids. After removal of 4 bases from V and 2 bases from J, the junction contained 1 base not matched to a gene. The CDR3 protein is CASSVAGGAYNEQFF. DNA for the CDR3: TGTGCCAGCAGTGTAGCGGGAGGGGCCTACAATGAGCAGTTCTTC.

The chain has TRBV3-1 (or the pseudogene TRBV3-2) and TRBJ2-7; TRBD1 might be the D (6 bases). The V gene's germline CDR1 is LGHDT and CDR2 YNNKEL (reference sequence). Trimming shortened V by 4 bases and J by 2 bases, and 15 bases separated the two germline ends. This CDR3 region has 15 residues. The CDR3 protein is CASSPAGQPTYEQYF. CDR3 coding DNA: TGTGCCAGCAGCCCCGCCGGACAGCCTACCTACGAGCAGTACTTC.

The V and J genes are TRBV19 and TRBJ2-1; D gene ambiguous. The CDR3 is made up of 17 amino acids. Per germline, CDR1 LNHDA and CDR2 SQIVND (reference sequence). The V end lost 5 bases, the J end lost 5 bases, and 22 bases lay between the germline ends. CDR3 in DNA: TGTGCCAGTAGTCCGATTTCCACAAACGCTGTCCACAATGAGCAGTTCTTC. Protein product: CASSPISTNAVHNEQFF.

DNA of the CDR3: TGTGCCAGCAGTGAAGACAGGGGAAAGTCAGATACGCAGTATTTT. It is translated as CASSEDRGKSDTQYF. The chain couples TRBV2 to TRBJ2-3; 7 nucleotides agree with TRBD1. The V segment lost 1 base and the J segment 4 bases; nucleotides outside the gene matches: 5. This CDR3 has 15 residues. The germline V gene encodes CDR1 SNHLY and CDR2 FYNNEI.

The chain joins TRBV30 to TRBJ2-5; TRBD2 matches at 12 bases. CDR1 and CDR2 from the germline V gene are GTSNPN and SVGIG (reference sequence). CDR3 size: 16 residues. V trimming: 8 bases; J trimming: 5 bases; junction bases outside the gene matches: 15. CDR3 residues: CAGTSGRSAMGETQYF. The DNA of the CDR3 is TGTGCCGGAACTAGCGGGAGGTCCGCAATGGGGGAGACCCAGTACTTC.

The rearrangement links TRBV6-5 to TRBJ2-5; 9 nucleotides line up with TRBD1. Germline values: CDR1 MNHEY, CDR2 SVGAGI. Trimming took 6 bases from V and 1 from J; bases not matched to a gene: 6. This CDR3 is built from 15 residues. The CDR3 DNA reads TGTGCCAGCAGGGGGGGACAGGGTGCCCAAGAGACCCAGTACTTC. It specifies CASRGGQGAQETQYF.

The chain carries TRBV19 and TRBJ1-5; D is perhaps TRBD1 (6 bases). The V and J ends lost 9 bases and 7 bases respectively, with 16 bases between them. The CDR3 loop spans 13 amino acids. Germline CDR1 reads LNHDA; CDR2 reads SQIVND (reference sequence). This chain's CDR3 is CASGDTRDQPQHF. The DNA for the CDR3 is TGTGCCAGCGGGGACACCCGGGACCAGCCCCAGCATTTT.

The chain recombines TRBV7-9 with TRBJ2-3, with 7 bases aligning to TRBD1. This CDR3 comprises 15 residues. Germline lookup yields CDR1 SEHNR and CDR2 FQNEAQ (reference sequence). Losses at the gene ends were 3 bases for V and 3 bases for J; bases not matched to a gene: 6. The CDR3 DNA reads TGTGCCAGCAGCTTGGGACAGCCGGGGACAGATACGCAGTATTTT. It yields the protein CASSLGQPGTDTQYF. The full variable domain, its missing parts supplied by reference TRBV7-9 and TRBJ2-3, is DTGVSQNPRHKITKRGQNVTFRCDPISEHNRLYWYRQTLGQGPEFLTYFQNEAQLEKSRLLSDRFSAERPKGSFSTLEIQRTEQGDSAMYLCASSLGQPGTDTQYFGPGTRLTVL.